This T cell receptor beta chain comes out of a study of memory CD4+ T cells and cytomegalovirus serostatus. Study-wide results and limits: Of 150 to 200 reported CMV TCRbeta sequences, roughly 67 were found in memory CD4+ repertoires.

The V gene's germline CDR1 is SGHRS and CDR2 YFSETQ. With 1 base removed from V and 7 bases from J, the gap between germline ends came to 15 bases. CDR3 length: 16 amino acids. Data came from immunoSEQ multiplex PCR; TCRdb stores just in-frame clones and leaves some out. The sample has under 80,000 clones; roughly 78% are singletons. Single viable CD3+CD4+CD8-CD45RO+ cells were sorted as the memory CD4+ T cells. On this clone: The antigen remains unidentified.

The specimen sequenced was memory CD4+ T cells from blood. This chain joins TRBV5-1 and TRBJ1-6; D remains unclear. The source of this sequence is an adult in good health and CMV-seropositive. CDR3 coding DNA: TGCGCCAGCAGCTTGATGGGGATACCAGAAAATTCACCCCTCCACTTT. Residues: CASSLMGIPENSPLHF.